A single sample is the source of the 28 T cell receptor beta chains below, sequenced in a study of T cells in Graves' hyperthyroidism and ophthalmopathy. TCR beta CDR3 regions were amplified from RNA. The HTBI primer set served for first-round RT-PCR of the TCR CDR3. TCRdb re-called the multiplex PCR reads with MiXCR, one entry per CDR3 protein. The sample has around 700,000 distinct CDR3 sequences; over 35% are singletons. Material for sequencing was blood. Receptor source: a woman aged 40 to 50 with Graves' hyperthyroidism.

The V gene is TRBV7-2, the J gene TRBJ1-2; 8 positions agree with TRBD1. V trimming: 5 bases; J trimming: 14 bases; junction bases outside the gene matches: 13. The CDR3 is made up of 13 amino acids. In germline, CDR1 is SGHTA, CDR2 FQGNSA. The CDR3 loop reads CASSGPGGYGVTF. The CDR3 nucleotides are TGTGCCAGCAGCGGGCCAGGGGGCTACGGGGTGACCTTC.

The table lists this clonotype with many counts. The chain combines TRBV12-3 or TRBV12-4 with TRBJ1-5; D remains unclear. Trimming removed 5 bases from V and 4 bases from J, with 9 bases in between. This CDR3 spans 13 amino acids. For the CDR3, the DNA is TGTGCCAGCAGTCCGGACCAGAATCAGCCCCAGCATTTT. Protein: CASSPDQNQPQHF.

This clonotype was found once. This may stem from a read error, because a much larger clone lies one nucleotide away. The chain employs TRBV19 and TRBJ1-6, with D unclear. Trimming left V 3 bases short and J 8 bases short, with 11 bases between. The germline gives CDR1 LNHDA, CDR2 SQIVND (reference sequence). This CDR3 is 14 amino acids long. CDR3 amino acids: CASSIILRDSPLHF. CDR3 nucleotide sequence: TGTGCCAGTAGTATTATCCTGCGGGATTCACCCCTCCACTTT.

This clonotype was recorded at least ten times. The chain links TRBV7-2 to TRBJ1-6; no reliable D call. CDR1 is SGHTA, CDR2 FQGNSA, per germline. V lost 5 bases to trimming and J lost 8 bases, with 16 bases between them. CDR3 size: 15 residues. The CDR3 bases are TGTGCCAGCAGCCCTCCGGGTCGAGGGCATTCACCCCTCCACTTT. This sequence encodes CASSPPGRGHSPLHF.

This clonotype was observed many times. V and J are TRBV7-2 and TRBJ1-1; a weak D match, TRBD1 (5 bases). V lost 5 bases, J lost 0 bases, and 16 bases lay in between. The germline V gene encodes CDR1 SGHTA and CDR2 FQGNSA. The CDR3 has 16 residues. DNA for the CDR3: TGTGCCAGCAGCCCGACCACGGGACGGATGAACACTGAAGCTTTCTTT. Translated, it gives CASSPTTGRMNTEAFF.

The chain has TRBV6-6 and TRBJ2-7, with 8 bases aligning to TRBD1. This CDR3 region has 13 residues. Germline V gene data show CDR1 as MNHNY and CDR2 as SVGAGI (reference sequence). V lost 6 bases to trimming and J lost 3 bases; unmatched junction nucleotides: 4. The CDR3 spells CASRDRDVYEQYF. The CDR3 DNA reads as TGTGCCAGCAGGGACAGGGACGTCTACGAGCAGTACTTC.

The chain joins TRBV29-1 to TRBJ1-2; D is possibly TRBD1 (5 bases). The CDR3 covers 11 residues. Per germline, CDR1 SQVTM and CDR2 ANQGSEA. The V gene lost 7 bases and the J gene lost 3 bases, with 9 bases spanning the gap. CDR3 region: CSADSDYGYTF. The CDR3 DNA sequence: TGCAGCGCCGACAGCGACTATGGCTACACCTTC.

This clonotype was seen repeatedly, ten times or more. The chain combines TRBV6-5 with TRBJ1-2, with D possibly TRBD1 on 5 matching bases. CDR3 length: 12 amino acids. The V gene's germline CDR1 is MNHEY and CDR2 SVGAGI. V gave up 0 bases and J gave up 8 bases, with 7 bases separating them. The CDR3 sequence: CASSYSGDGYTF. The CDR3, as DNA: TGTGCCAGCAGTTACTCTGGGGACGGCTACACCTTC.

This clonotype was recorded at least ten times. The chain combines TRBV7-8 with TRBJ2-7, with D possibly TRBD2 on 5 matching bases. This CDR3 has 13 amino acids. The germline gives CDR1 SGHVS, CDR2 FQNEAQ. The V end was cut by 5 bases, the J end by 2 bases, with 10 bases between. This CDR3 reads CASSPREPYEQYF. In DNA form, the CDR3 reads TGTGCCAGCAGCCCCCGGGAACCCTACGAGCAGTACTTC.

This clonotype has a count of ten or more. V usage is TRBV15 and J usage is TRBJ1-2, with 7 nucleotides matching TRBD1. CDR1 and CDR2 (germline): LNHNV, YYDKDF (reference sequence). This CDR3 has 14 residues. J was trimmed by 9 bases and V by 0 bases; bases with no gene match: 7. The CDR3 DNA reads as TGTGCCACCAGCAGAGAGTCCGGGACAGTGCGCTACACCTTC. As protein: CATSRESGTVRYTF.

This clonotype was seen more than once but under ten times. The chain carries TRBV13 and TRBJ2-5, with D unclear. This CDR3 is built from 14 residues. Deletions cut 5 bases from V and 1 base from J, with 11 bases between. Looked up from germline, CDR1 is PRHDT and CDR2 is FYEKMQ (reference sequence). The CDR3 DNA reads as TGTGCCAGCAGCAACCCCGACCGCCAAGAGACCCAGTACTTC. This gives the protein CASSNPDRQETQYF.

As for this clonotype: A clone one base away is much larger, so this may be a read error. This chain uses TRBV29-1 with TRBJ2-2, with 8 bases fitting TRBD2. Germline-derived CDR1 and CDR2 are SQVTM and ANQGSEA. The CDR3 loop spans 13 amino acids. The CDR3 nucleotides read TGCAGCGTCTCTAGCGGGCCCACCGGGGAGCTGTCTTTT. Protein: CSVSSGPTGELSF.

The chain has TRBV29-1 and TRBJ2-2; TRBD1 or TRBD2 may be the D gene (5 bases each). V was trimmed by 7 bases and J by 3 bases, leaving 9 bases between them. This CDR3 has 12 residues. CDR1 is SQVTM, CDR2 ANQGSEA, per germline. DNA of the CDR3: TGCAGCGCCGAGGGGTACACCGGGGAGCTGTTTTTT. It yields the protein CSAEGYTGELFF.

With respect to this clonotype: A much more abundant neighbour one base away suggests this may be a read error. The chain carries TRBV7-6 and TRBJ1-4; D not resolved. This CDR3 region has 13 residues. The V end lost 3 bases, the J end lost 8 bases, and 10 bases lay between the germline ends. The germline CDR1 and CDR2 sequences are SGHVS and FNYEAQ. CDR3 DNA sequence: TGTGCCAGCAGCTTCGTACACGACGAAAAACTGTTTTTT. Encoded protein: CASSFVHDEKLFF.

This clonotype was counted many times. CDR3 sequence (DNA): TGCAGCGTCATTCAGGTCAAAGCTTTCTTT. This gives the protein CSVIQVKAFF. V gene TRBV29-1 combines with J gene TRBJ1-1; no clear D. Looked up from germline, CDR1 is SQVTM and CDR2 is ANQGSEA. Trimming took off 6 bases at V and 9 bases at J, with 11 bases between the two ends. CDR3 length: 10 residues.

V gene TRBV20-1 combines with J gene TRBJ1-2, with D unresolved. V was cut by 8 bases and J by 5 bases, with 12 bases left in between. CDR1 is DFQATT, CDR2 SNEGSKA, per germline (reference sequence). This CDR3 is built from 11 residues. CDR3 sequence: CSPPSRYGYTF. The DNA of the CDR3 is TGCAGTCCCCCGTCGCGATATGGCTACACCTTC.

This clonotype appeared many times. The V gene is TRBV29-1, the J gene TRBJ2-6; D not resolved. V shed 7 bases and J shed 2 bases, with 9 bases lying between them. The CDR3 covers 13 residues. Germline V gene data show CDR1 as SQVTM and CDR2 as ANQGSEA. The CDR3 loop reads CSATGPGANVLTF. CDR3 coding DNA: TGCAGCGCCACCGGGCCTGGGGCCAACGTCCTGACTTTC.

V usage is TRBV20-1 and J usage is TRBJ1-6; 12 nucleotides align to TRBD1. Losses at the gene ends were 6 bases for V and 2 bases for J; bases not matched to a gene: 8. The CDR3 runs 17 residues. Per the germline V gene, CDR1 is DFQATT and CDR2 is SNEGSKA (reference sequence). The CDR3 DNA follows: TGCAGTGCCGCGGGACAGGGGGCAGGCACCTATAATTCACCCCTCCACTTT. This translates into CSAAGQGAGTYNSPLHF.

J is TRBJ2-7 and V is TRBV10-1; D is perhaps TRBD1 (5 bases). Trimming shortened V by 4 bases and J by 7 bases, and 14 bases separated the two germline ends. This CDR3 comprises 13 residues. Germline-derived CDR1 and CDR2 are WNHNN and SYGVQD (reference sequence). CDR3 residues: CASSASGQGEQYF. CDR3 coding DNA: TGCGCCAGCAGTGCCTCCGGGCAGGGAGAGCAGTACTTC.

The chain couples TRBV20-1 to TRBJ2-7; 10 bases match TRBD2. From germline, CDR1 is DFQATT and CDR2 SNEGSKA (reference sequence). J was trimmed by 3 bases and V by 3 bases; bases with no gene match: 17. The CDR3 consists of 18 residues. The CDR3 DNA follows: TGCAGTGCTAGCACTACGACTAGCGGGTTTTTCTCAGGCTACGAGCAGTACTTC. This gives the protein CSASTTTSGFFSGYEQYF.

The chain employs TRBV7-2 and TRBJ1-4; 7 nucleotides match TRBD1. Germline V gene data show CDR1 as SGHTA and CDR2 as FQGNSA. This CDR3 has 16 amino acids. V dropped 5 bases and J dropped 7; count of bases not matched to a gene: 13. CDR3 protein: CASSQGGPREGEKLFF. For the CDR3, the DNA is TGTGCCAGCAGCCAAGGGGGCCCTCGGGAGGGTGAAAAACTGTTTTTT.

V and J are TRBV11-2 and TRBJ2-7; 7 positions agree with TRBD1. Germline CDR1 SGHAT, CDR2 FQNNGV. J gave up 4 bases and V 9 bases, and 15 bases lay outside the gene matches. The CDR3 contains 15 residues. This CDR3 is CARTNRGQWGYEQYF. DNA of the CDR3: TGTGCCAGAACCAACCGGGGACAGTGGGGATACGAGCAGTACTTC.

This clonotype was seen at least ten times. The V gene is TRBV29-1, the J gene TRBJ1-1, with D possibly being TRBD1 (5 bases). Trimming pared 4 bases from V and 1 base from J, leaving 10 bases between. Germline CDR1 SQVTM, CDR2 ANQGSEA. The CDR3 totals 13 residues. The CDR3 is CSVGGRTNTEAFF. The CDR3 DNA reads TGCAGCGTTGGGGGACGGACGAACACTGAAGCTTTCTTT.

This clonotype was recorded at least ten times. CDR3 protein: CSVERGGQPQHF. The CDR3 nucleotides are TGCAGCGTTGAGAGGGGAGGTCAGCCCCAGCATTTT. The rearrangement uses TRBV29-1 and TRBJ1-5, with D maybe TRBD1 (5 bases). Germline V lookup: CDR1 SQVTM, CDR2 ANQGSEA. With 3 bases removed from V and 6 bases from J, the gap between germline ends came to 9 bases. The CDR3 has 12 residues.

The V and J genes are TRBV4-1 and TRBJ2-5; possibly TRBD2 for D (5 bases). Trimming took 1 base from V and 2 from J, leaving 14 bases between them. CDR3 length: 16 residues. CDR1 MGHRA and CDR2 YSYEKL come from the germline V gene. The CDR3 bases are TGCGCCAGCAGCCAAGTAGGAGGTGTCAGACAAGAGACCCAGTACTTC. It specifies CASSQVGGVRQETQYF.

This clonotype has more than one count but fewer than ten. The chain is built from TRBV4-3 and TRBJ1-4; weak D call: TRBD1 (5 bases). The V and J ends lost 4 bases and 8 bases respectively, with 11 bases between them. The CDR3 is 13 residues long. The germline gives CDR1 LGHNA, CDR2 YSLEER. Here the CDR3 reads CASSLNAGEKLFF. Here the CDR3 DNA reads TGCGCCAGCAGCCTTAATGCAGGGGAAAAACTGTTTTTT.

This clonotype showed up just a few times. The chain combines TRBV4-3 with TRBJ1-4; 9 positions match TRBD1. The germline V gene encodes CDR1 LGHNA and CDR2 YSLEER. This CDR3 is 12 amino acids long. V was clipped by 4 bases and J by 15 bases; unmatched bases: 6. Written as DNA, the CDR3 is TGCGCCAGCAGCCTTAGCCGGGACAGGGTGTTTTTT. This gives the protein CASSLSRDRVFF.

Notes on this clonotype: This may be a read error: a much more frequent sequence differs by one nucleotide. The chain recombines TRBV12-3 or TRBV12-4 with TRBJ1-1; the D is unclear. The CDR3 runs 13 residues. In DNA, the CDR3 is TGTACCAGCAGAGGCCTCATGAACACTGAAGCTTTCTTT. Its translation: CTSRGLMNTEAFF.